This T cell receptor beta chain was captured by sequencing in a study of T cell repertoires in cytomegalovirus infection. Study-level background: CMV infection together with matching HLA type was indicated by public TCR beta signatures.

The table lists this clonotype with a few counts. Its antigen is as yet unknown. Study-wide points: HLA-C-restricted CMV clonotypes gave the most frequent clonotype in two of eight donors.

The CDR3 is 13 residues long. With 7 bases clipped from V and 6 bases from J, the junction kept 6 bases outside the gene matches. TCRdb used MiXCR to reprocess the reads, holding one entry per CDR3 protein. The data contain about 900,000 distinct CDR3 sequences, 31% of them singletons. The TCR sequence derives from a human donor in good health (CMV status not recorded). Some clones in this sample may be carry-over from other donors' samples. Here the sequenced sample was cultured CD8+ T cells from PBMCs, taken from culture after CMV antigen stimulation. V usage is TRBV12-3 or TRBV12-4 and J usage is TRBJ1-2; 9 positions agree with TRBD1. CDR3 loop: CASNFYRGHGYTF. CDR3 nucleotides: TGTGCCAGCAACTTTTACAGGGGGCATGGCTACACCTTC.